This T cell receptor beta chain originates from a study of beta chain features in type 1 diabetes (dated by TCRdb to the late 2010s). Describing the broader study: Mean age, gender distribution, total cell number and subset yield were not different between patients and healthy donors. Regulatory and stem cell-like memory subsets were isolated from only 8 patients and roughly eight healthy donors, whereas naive and central memory subsets came from all 30 or so donors. A total of some 110 million sorted cells were examined across all samples, and the number of cells per subset was strongly correlated with RNA yield. In the study, TCRB repertoires of sorted circulating CD4+ T cell subsets from recently diagnosed type 1 diabetes patients were compared with those of matched healthy donors. Beyond this particular receptor, the publication reports: At VDJ recombination sites, type 1 diabetes patients had fewer insertions and more deleted nucleotides, which implies abnormalities in thymic rearrangement. Naive, central memory and regulatory TCRB repertoires appeared to be more similar among patients than among healthy donors. HLA sub-analyses involved small numbers of individuals, so any influence of HLA type on TCRB rearrangement remained unresolved. Shorter templates might be favored by PCR, yet because patient and control samples were amplified and corrected together, any such skew would affect both groups equally. Sequencing cDNA rather than genomic DNA could over-represent highly expressing activated cells, although activation and CD3 levels did not differ between groups. In all four CD4+ subsets, TCRB CDR3 length was moderately but significantly shorter in type 1 diabetes patients.

From each donor, a single peripheral blood sample of around 120 mL on average was drawn into heparinised tubes. Naive, central memory, regulatory and stem cell-like memory CD4+ T cells were sorted on a BD FACSAria II using a panel including CD45RO, CCR7, CD25, CD127, CD95 and CD27. Every sorted population had a purity above 98%. PBMCs were separated immediately by Lymphoprep density gradient centrifugation and were stained directly, without being cultured. So that batch effects would be minimized, each experiment stained and sorted samples in pairs, pairing one healthy donor with one patient. The High Capacity cDNA Reverse Transcription Kit was used to reverse transcribe all of the isolated RNA, meaning that expressed TCRB transcripts were what got sequenced. Deep immunoSEQ sequencing was applied to naive, central memory and regulatory T cell samples, giving an average of about 3.4 million total reads per sample. After sorted cells were lysed in RLT buffer, RNA was extracted with DNase-treated RNeasy Micro or Mini kits, with the choice depending on cell number. Each cell subset was processed on its own to prevent cross-contamination, while patient and healthy donor samples were processed together. TCRB sequences were amplified from cDNA with the immunoSEQ multiplex PCR, producing 87-bp fragments spanning the CDR3 region. The amplicons were sequenced using the Illumina HiSeq platform. The original pipeline was this. Synthetic template baselines were used to correct PCR bias computationally, reads within Hamming distance 2 were collapsed together, and singletons that could not be merged were discarded. Reads were aligned against IMGT to assign V, D and J genes, CDR3 length and insertions or deletions at six rearrangement sites. Within each subset, clonotype counts were normalized to sorted cell number, after which true diversity and Gini coefficients were computed with the tcR R package. The overlap coefficient, calculated on TCRB nucleotide sequences, was used to measure repertoire sharing. As a proxy for the pre-selection repertoire, out-of-frame TCRB sequences from naive cells were analyzed. This immuneACCESS table, as held by TCRdb, lists in-frame sequences with V and J called but not all clones. Of the missing ones, under half trace to an unresolved V gene in checked studies; the others have no known cause. That table furnishes V, J and clone size, whereas the DNA furnished D and trimming. The sample table records 250,000 to 300,000 clones; around 25% of these occur just once. The ten largest make up around 0.012% of the sample.

Trimming removed 4 bases from V and 2 bases from J, leaving 15 bases between the germline ends. From the cysteine through the phenylalanine, the CDR3 covers 15 amino acids. Only the CDR3 part of the read is kept: 45 bases, read in frame from the first base. From the germline V gene, CDR1 is MGHRA and CDR2 is YSYEKL. A few counts support this clone. What this receptor recognizes is not known. No qualities accompany the bases; no much larger clone lies one base away. The sequenced sample consisted of naive CD4+ T cells from blood. According to the study, the label for this sample's cell subset or site signals: true naive CD4+ T cells. In this chain, TRBV4-1 is recombined with TRBJ2-7, and TRBD1 may be the D gene, going by 7 matching bases. The TCR sequence derives from a woman in her thirties with type 1 diabetes. CDR3 reads: CASSRTRDSTYEQYF. In nucleotide form, the sequence is TGCGCCAGCAGCCGGACGCGGGACAGTACCTACGAGCAGTACTTC.